In this sample, the clone carrying this TCR beta chain turned up many times. Its target is unknown. A single record per CDR3 protein comes from TCRdb applying MiXCR to the reads. The table lists 250,000 to 300,000 distinct CDR3 sequences, roughly 15% of them singletons. This record comes from a study of T cell repertoires in cytomegalovirus infection. Study-wide context: CMV infection plus the matching HLA type was flagged by public TCR beta signatures. Study-wide results and caveats: CMV-specific TCR beta clonotypes restricted by HLA-C dominated the ex vivo response. Summed frequency of shared TCR beta families picked out CMV carriers who also had the relevant HLA.

Losses at the gene ends were 11 bases for V and 0 bases for J; bases not matched to a gene: 28. Germline CDR1 reads SEHNR; CDR2 reads FQNEAQ (reference sequence). This CDR3 is built from 21 residues. The chain couples TRBV7-9 to TRBJ2-3; 8 positions agree with TRBD2. The clonotype comes from a human donor in good health (CMV status not recorded). Some clones in this sample may be carry-over from other donors' samples. Sequencing was done on a sample of PBMCs. The CDR3: CAEIRARHSAGVPSSTDTQYF. In DNA form, the CDR3 reads TGTGCCGAAATCAGGGCCCGACATTCAGCGGGGGTGCCATCTAGCACAGATACGCAGTATTTT.